The rows below give T cell receptor beta chains drawn from one sample of a study of CD8+CD57+ T cells in acquired aplastic anemia. TCRdb analysed the reads with MiXCR anew, one entry per CDR3 protein. The sample carries under 500,000 distinct CDR3 sequences, over 25% recorded once. The sample consisted of sorted CD4+, CD8+, or CD8+CD57+ T cells (not recorded which) from PBMCs. The receptors were gathered from a human donor with aplastic anemia. Both conserved end residues are trimmed from each CDR3. The order of the fields is V gene, J gene, D gene, CDR3 protein. The D gene is left open where the match is weak.

TRBV9	TRBJ2-7	.	ASSPQTGTVYEQY
TRBV14	TRBJ1-1	.	ASSQDLGVRTEAF
TRBV6-5	TRBJ2-7	TRBD1	ASSYRTGYEQY
TRBV30	TRBJ1-2	TRBD1	AWIRTGGNGYT
TRBV20-1	TRBJ2-5	TRBD2	SARDRGRGETQY
TRBV7-6	TRBJ2-5	.	ASSASGDKAQY
TRBV10-3	TRBJ2-1	.	AITEGGRANEQF
TRBV29-1	TRBJ2-7	TRBD2	SVGGSGVYEQY
TRBV6-5	TRBJ2-6	.	ASSSGLTGANVLT
TRBV7-2	TRBJ1-2	TRBD1	ASSLAAGTGGLGAGYT
TRBV19	.	TRBD1	ASSTGTDYSNQPQY
TRBV2	TRBJ1-5	.	ASSDILAGTQPQH
TRBV15	TRBJ1-2	.	ATSRARQVYGYT
TRBV20-1	TRBJ2-4	TRBD2	SARLAGGANIQY
TRBV19	TRBJ2-1	.	ASSPTTGHNEQF
TRBV15	TRBJ1-5	.	ATSGRIDQPQH
TRBV19	TRBJ1-2	TRBD1	ASTDATDRGSRYT
TRBV24-1	TRBJ2-7	.	ATSEETGPSYEQY
TRBV15	TRBJ2-1	TRBD2	ATNREAGGVKQF
TRBV9	TRBJ2-1	TRBD2	ASSVISGRNEQF
TRBV29-1	TRBJ1-3	.	SVVGQADYGYTIY
TRBV7-3	TRBJ2-5	TRBD2	ASSALANQETQY
TRBV7-6	TRBJ1-4	.	ASSPGGVGEKLL
TRBV19	TRBJ1-2	TRBD1	ASSMVGQGVGFGYGYT
TRBV28	TRBJ1-2	.	ASSPSLGGGGYGYT
TRBV29-1	TRBJ1-6	.	SLNRVNSPLH
TRBV5-3	TRBJ1-2	.	ASTGDHYGYT
TRBV7-8	TRBJ2-3	.	ASSPGTVDTQY
TRBV15	TRBJ1-1	.	ATSRVSVGNTEAF
TRBV14	TRBJ2-5	TRBD2	ASSRSEREGEETQY
TRBV6-1	TRBJ1-5	.	VSTLTYGEHSNQPQH
TRBV7-9	TRBJ1-1	TRBD1	ASSLGQGVVNTEAF
TRBV29-1	TRBJ2-1	.	RADRNYNEQF
TRBV5-1	TRBJ2-1	.	ASSSGDAGNEQF